The next 25 T cell receptor beta chains were all read from a single sample in a study of cytomegalovirus exposure and HLA in healthy donors (dated 2017 in TCRdb). Libraries came from the immunoSEQ multiplex PCR assay. The multiplex PCR relied on a mix of 60 forward primers for TCR Vbeta segments and 13 reverse primers for TCR Jbeta segments. TCRdb stores this immuneACCESS table with in-frame sequences only. Part of the clones is absent; in the studies checked, under half of the shortfall reflects unresolved V genes, and no reason is known for the rest. This sample's listing comprises about 200,000 clones. Roughly 1.2% of the sample lies in the top ten. The sequenced sample was PBMCs. These receptors all come from a girl aged 2 to 10 in good health and CMV-seropositive.

The rearrangement uses TRBV30 and TRBJ1-1; 7 bases align to TRBD1. The CDR3 has 12 residues. CDR1 is GTSNPN, CDR2 SVGIG, per germline (reference sequence). V shed 0 bases, J shed 7 bases, and the junction held 2 bases outside the gene matches. CDR3 sequence: CAWSVDRFEAFF. The CDR3 DNA is TGTGCCTGGAGTGTGGACAGGTTTGAAGCTTTCTTT.

J is TRBJ1-2 and V is TRBV29-1; TRBD1 matches 9 bases. CDR1 is SQVTM, CDR2 ANQGSEA, per germline. Losses at the gene ends were 4 bases for V and 4 bases for J; bases not matched to a gene: 7. There are 14 residues in the CDR3. The chain's CDR3 is CSVVLQGAVYGYTF. In DNA form, the CDR3 reads TGCAGCGTTGTTCTACAGGGGGCGGTCTATGGCTACACCTTC.

The chain carries TRBV10-2 and TRBJ2-7; 11 nucleotides line up with TRBD2. Germline CDR1 WSHSY, CDR2 SAAADI. CDR3 length equals 14 residues. V trimming: 5 bases; J trimming: 3 bases; junction bases outside the gene matches: 3. The CDR3 DNA reads TGCGCCAGCAGTTCTCTAGCGGGAGGCTACGAGCAGTACTTC. Its translation: CASSSLAGGYEQYF.

The chain has TRBV27 and TRBJ2-3, with 7 bases that match TRBD2. Trimming removed 2 bases from V and 6 bases from J; junction bases left unmatched: 14. CDR3 length: 17 residues. Germline V CDR1 and CDR2: MNHEY, SMNVEV (reference sequence). The CDR3 coding sequence is TGTGCCAGCAGTTTAGCGGGAGTAGTTCGGCACACTGATACGCAGTATTTT. This codes for CASSLAGVVRHTDTQYF.

The V call is TRBV28, the J call TRBJ1-5, with D unresolved. The V end was cut by 4 bases, the J end by 3 bases, with 7 bases between. Germline V CDR1 and CDR2: MDHEN, SYDVKM. CDR3 length: 13 amino acids. The CDR3 sequence is CASSSVLNQPQHF. Written as DNA, the CDR3 is TGTGCCAGCAGTTCGGTCCTCAATCAGCCCCAGCATTTT.

V usage is TRBV5-1 and J usage is TRBJ2-5, with a tentative D call TRBD2 (5 bases). Trimming pared 4 bases from V and 4 bases from J, leaving 17 bases between. This CDR3 contains 15 residues. Germline V lookup: CDR1 SGHRS, CDR2 YFSETQ. Here the CDR3 DNA reads TGCGCCAGCAGCACCACCCGACGAGGAGGAGAGACCCAGTACTTC. Translated, it gives CASSTTRRGGETQYF. Variable domain in full (rest from reference TRBV5-1 and TRBJ2-5): KAGVTQTPRYLIKTRGQQVTLSCSPISGHRSVSWYQQTPGQGLQFLFEYFSETQRNKGNFPGRFSGRQFSNSRSEMNVSTLELGDSALYLCASSTTRRGGETQYFGPGTRLLVL.

The chain recombines TRBV5-4 with TRBJ2-7, with 9 positions matching TRBD2. The ends lost 0 bases at V and 8 bases at J; junction bases unmatched: 9. Germline values: CDR1 SGHNT, CDR2 YYREEE (reference sequence). There are 15 residues in the CDR3. The CDR3, as DNA: TGTGCCAGCAGCTTGGCTAGCGGGGCCCCAGAGCAGCAGTACTTC. It is translated as CASSLASGAPEQQYF.

This chain connects TRBV30 to TRBJ2-1; 7 bases map to TRBD1. CDR3 size: 13 residues. The trim removed 3 bases at V and 5 bases at J, leaving 4 bases unmatched. The V gene's germline CDR1 is GTSNPN and CDR2 SVGIG (reference sequence). The CDR3 loop is CAWSRDSNNEQFF. In DNA form, the CDR3 reads TGTGCCTGGAGCCGGGACAGCAACAATGAGCAGTTCTTC.

The chain couples TRBV28 to TRBJ2-5; 7 bases match TRBD2. Germline CDR1 reads MDHEN; CDR2 reads SYDVKM. The J segment lost 4 bases and the V segment lost 10 bases, leaving 6 bases of the junction unmatched. The CDR3 runs to 12 residues. The CDR3 spells CATHPGGETQYF. DNA for the CDR3: TGTGCCACCCACCCGGGAGGAGAGACCCAGTACTTC.

The chain employs TRBV5-4 and TRBJ2-5; 8 bases are shared with TRBD2. This CDR3 spans 12 amino acids. V shed 4 bases, J shed 5 bases, and the junction held 1 base outside the gene matches. Germline assignment: CDR1 SGHNT and CDR2 YYREEE (reference sequence). The CDR3 loop is CASSRGGETQYF. The DNA for the CDR3 is TGTGCCAGCAGCCGGGGGGGGGAGACCCAGTACTTC.

The V gene is TRBV6-6, the J gene TRBJ1-1; D gene unclear. CDR3 length: 13 amino acids. Germline assignment: CDR1 MNHNY and CDR2 SVGAGI (reference sequence). Deletions cut 7 bases from V and 1 base from J, with 10 bases between. The DNA for the CDR3 is TGTGCCAGCACTCAATCAGGGAACACTGAAGCTTTCTTT. Translated: CASTQSGNTEAFF.

V gene TRBV6-1 combines with J gene TRBJ2-5, with D possibly TRBD1 on 6 matching bases. The germline V gene has CDR1 MNHNS and CDR2 SASEGT. Deletions cut 7 bases from V and 7 bases from J, with 16 bases between. This CDR3 has 13 residues. The CDR3: CASNSREGGTQYF. CDR3 nucleotides: TGTGCCAGCAATTCAAGGGAAGGGGGGACCCAGTACTTC.

This chain connects TRBV2 to TRBJ2-1; 10 nucleotides match TRBD2. Germline V CDR1 and CDR2: SNHLY, FYNNEI. V dropped 2 bases and J dropped 2; count of bases not matched to a gene: 0. The CDR3 loop spans 15 amino acids. Written as DNA, the CDR3 is TGTGCCAGCAGTGAAAGCGGGAGGGCCTACAATGAGCAGTTCTTC. Amino acids: CASSESGRAYNEQFF. The full variable domain, its missing parts supplied by reference TRBV2 and TRBJ2-1, is EPEVTQTPSHQVTQMGQEVILRCVPISNHLYFYWYRQILGQKVEFLVSFYNNEISEKSEIFDDQFSVERPDGSNFTLKIRSTKLEDSAMYFCASSESGRAYNEQFFGPGTRLTVL.

This chain links TRBV2 with TRBJ2-7; 10 bases map to TRBD1. Looked up from germline, CDR1 is SNHLY and CDR2 is FYNNEI. V lost 1 base to trimming and J lost 5 bases; unmatched junction nucleotides: 11. The CDR3 runs 17 residues. DNA for the CDR3: TGTGCCAGCAGTGAAGTTGGAGCGCCGGGACAGGGGAACGAGCAGTACTTC. Protein product: CASSEVGAPGQGNEQYF.

Written as DNA, the CDR3 is TGTGCCACCAGGGGGGAGGGGCAGCCCCAGCATTTT. Amino acid sequence: CATRGEGQPQHF. J is TRBJ1-5 and V is TRBV15; TRBD1 is a possible D gene (5 bases). CDR1 and CDR2 from the germline V gene are LNHNV and YYDKDF (reference sequence). V lost 6 bases, J lost 7 bases, and 10 bases lay in between. This CDR3 contains 12 residues.

The chain combines TRBV11-2 with TRBJ1-5, with a weak D call TRBD1 (5 bases). Trimming pared 1 base from V and 4 bases from J, leaving 11 bases between. Germline assignment: CDR1 SGHAT and CDR2 FQNNGV. The CDR3 length is 15 residues. The CDR3 DNA reads TGTGCCAGCAGCTTAGGACCTCCAGGGAATCAGCCCCAGCATTTT. Its protein is CASSLGPPGNQPQHF.

The chain has TRBV6-6 and TRBJ1-3; TRBD1 matches at 7 bases. Per germline, CDR1 MNHNY and CDR2 SVGAGI (reference sequence). The length of the CDR3 is 14 residues. Germline trimming cut 6 bases from V and 7 bases from J; bases unmatched to any gene: 9. The CDR3 sequence is CASSLQGLRNTIYF. The DNA for the CDR3 is TGTGCCAGCAGCTTACAGGGGTTGCGGAACACCATATATTTT.

This chain joins TRBV9 and TRBJ1-2; 7 positions match TRBD1. V was clipped by 0 bases and J by 8 bases; unmatched bases: 4. The CDR3 covers 13 residues. Germline V gene lookup returns CDR1 SGDLS and CDR2 YYNGEE. This CDR3 is CASSVEDRAGYTF. CDR3 nucleotide sequence: TGTGCCAGCAGCGTAGAAGACAGGGCCGGCTACACCTTC.

The chain couples TRBV6-1 to TRBJ2-5; 9 bases map to TRBD1. V lost 0 bases, J lost 7 bases, and 6 bases stayed unmatched. The germline CDR1 and CDR2 sequences are MNHNS and SASEGT. The CDR3 totals 15 residues. CDR3 sequence: CASSEAGQGKGTQYF. The CDR3 DNA is TGTGCCAGCAGTGAAGCCGGACAGGGGAAGGGGACCCAGTACTTC.

The chain recombines TRBV5-1 with TRBJ1-5, with 9 bases aligning to TRBD1. CDR3 length: 15 amino acids. Trimming removed 4 bases from V and 4 bases from J; junction bases left unmatched: 6. In germline, CDR1 is SGHRS, CDR2 YFSETQ. CDR3: CASSVGTGKNQPQHF. CDR3 DNA: TGCGCCAGCAGCGTCGGGACAGGGAAAAATCAGCCCCAGCATTTT.

The chain links TRBV5-6 to TRBJ1-4; 7 bases map to TRBD1. The CDR3 has 14 residues. Trimming took 3 bases from V and 6 from J; bases not matched to a gene: 5. Per the germline V gene, CDR1 is SGHDT and CDR2 is YYEEEE. DNA of the CDR3: TGTGCCAGCAGCTCGACAGGGTTCGATGAAAAACTGTTTTTT. This translates into CASSSTGFDEKLFF.

J is TRBJ1-1 and V is TRBV7-9; D is undetermined. CDR1 and CDR2 (germline): SEHNR, FQNEAQ (reference sequence). The CDR3 spans 13 residues. Trimming took off 2 bases at V and 0 bases at J, with 4 bases between the two ends. The DNA for the CDR3 is TGTGCCAGCAGCTTAAGCCTGAACACTGAAGCTTTCTTT. Translating it yields CASSLSLNTEAFF. Together with reference TRBV7-9 and TRBJ1-1, the CDR3 gives the full variable domain: DTGVSQNPRHKITKRGQNVTFRCDPISEHNRLYWYRQTLGQGPEFLTYFQNEAQLEKSRLLSDRFSAERPKGSFSTLEIQRTEQGDSAMYLCASSLSLNTEAFFGQGTRLTVV.

The rearrangement uses TRBV5-1 and TRBJ2-1, with TRBD2 as a possible D gene (6 bases). V shed 4 bases and J shed 1 base, with 9 bases lying between them. CDR3 length equals 14 residues. The V gene's germline CDR1 is SGHRS and CDR2 YFSETQ. The CDR3 DNA sequence: TGCGCCAGCAGCCTGGGAGGTTCCTACAATGAGCAGTTCTTC. It yields the protein CASSLGGSYNEQFF.

V usage is TRBV30 and J usage is TRBJ1-4; D uncertain. Germline V lookup: CDR1 GTSNPN, CDR2 SVGIG (reference sequence). The CDR3 is 15 residues long. Trimming pared 0 bases from V and 8 bases from J, leaving 16 bases between. CDR3 DNA: TGTGCCTGGAGTGTACATAAGGTCCAGGCAGAAAAACTGTTTTTT. Its protein is CAWSVHKVQAEKLFF. Combining the CDR3 with reference TRBV30 and TRBJ1-4 gives the whole variable domain SQTIHQWPATLVQPVGSPLSLECTVEGTSNPNLYWYRQAAGRGLQLLFYSVGIGQISSEVPQNLSASRPQDRQFILSSKKLLLSDSGFYLCAWSVHKVQAEKLFFGSGTQLSVL.

This chain uses TRBV10-3 with TRBJ2-5; possibly TRBD1 for D (6 bases). This CDR3 is built from 13 residues. Deletions cut 1 base from V and 3 bases from J, with 6 bases between. Germline CDR1 is ENHRY and CDR2 is SYGVKD. For the CDR3, the DNA is TGTGCCATCAGTGAGTACAGGGAAGAGACCCAGTACTTC. It yields the protein CAISEYREETQYF.